This paragraph reports one T cell receptor (beta chain). All of the isolated RNA was reverse transcribed, so expressed TCRB transcripts were sequenced. Measured with immunoSEQ multiplex PCR; TCRdb has only the in-frame clones, and not every one. The sample shows just over 600,000 clones, 15% of them seen only once. The CDR3 runs to 19 residues. After removal of 1 base from V and 0 bases from J, the junction contained 12 bases not matched to a gene. Per germline, CDR1 LGHNA and CDR2 YNFKEQ. The data were obtained in a study of beta chain features in type 1 diabetes. This sequence joins TRBV4-2 and TRBJ1-1; 9 bases agree with TRBD1. The sample comprised naive CD4+ T cells from blood. This TCR came from a man aged 18 to 29 in good health. The CDR3 protein is CASSQAPGQGRRVNTEAFF. As DNA, the CDR3 is TGTGCCAGCAGCCAAGCCCCGGGACAGGGTAGGAGGGTGAACACTGAAGCTTTCTTT.